This TCR beta chain stems from a study of T cell responses to AZD1222 COVID-19 vaccine. Some clones are missing from TCRdb's copy, which holds only in-frame ones; the method was immunoSEQ multiplex PCR. The sample consists of 70,000 to 90,000 clones, around 73% of them appearing once. The CDR3 is 14 residues long. Trimming stripped 3 bases from V and 0 bases from J, with 8 bases between. CDR1 KGHDR and CDR2 SFDVKD come from the germline V gene. The chain links TRBV24-1 to TRBJ2-7, with a tentative D call TRBD1 (5 bases). The sequence was collected from an adult in good health. The specimen was peripheral blood, collected on day 0 of AZD1222 vaccination. The CDR3 coding sequence is TGTGCCACCAGTGATCCGACAGCCTCCTACGAGCAGTACTTC. Its translation is CATSDPTASYEQYF.